This T cell receptor beta chain stems from a study of vaccination effects on CD4 cells after COVID-19. About the research overall: Peptides at 8.5 to 10 ug/ml and IL-2 at 9 to 10 IU/ml were added to 2 million or so PBMC per well.

CD4+ T cells were isolated after around 10 days of culture. Either the mRNA-1273 or the BNT162b2 vaccine was given to participants as two doses. J gave up 5 bases and V 4 bases, and 4 bases lay outside the gene matches. Germline V CDR1 and CDR2: SGHDT, YYEEEE. This CDR3 has 14 amino acids. With respect to this clone: Its antigen is currently unknown.

Assay used: immunoSEQ multiplex PCR; TCRdb lists only in-frame clones, some missing. The profile shows about 73,000 clones, around 67% of them singletons. Study-wide points: Clones of infection and vaccine origin contracted markedly late after vaccination.

The TCR comes from a human donor who received a COVID-19 vaccine. The source was CD4+ T cells from PBMCs cultured without peptide, collected after COVID-19 vaccination. The V call is TRBV5-6, the J call TRBJ1-4; 8 bases map to TRBD1. For the CDR3, the DNA is TGTGCCAGCAGCCTAGACAGGGGCAATGAAAAACTGTTTTTT. Translation gives CASSLDRGNEKLFF.